This T cell receptor beta chain came from a study of cytomegalovirus exposure and HLA in healthy donors. Overall study findings and caveats: Altogether, some 160 TCR beta chains were recorded as cytomegalovirus-associated.

On this clone itself: What it binds is not known.

Use of 60 Vbeta and 13 Jbeta primers characterized the PCR. Clones were read by immunoSEQ multiplex PCR, and TCRdb kept only the in-frame ones, dropping some. The table includes 120,000 or so clones, roughly 80% detected once. CDR1 and CDR2 from the germline V gene are WNHNN and SYGVQD (reference sequence). The CDR3 has 15 residues. The V segment lost 2 bases and the J segment 4 bases; nucleotides outside the gene matches: 5. The sequencing input was PBMCs. The receptor comes from a man aged 30 to 45 in good health and CMV-seronegative. This sequence joins TRBV10-1 and TRBJ2-1, with 7 bases aligning to TRBD2. CDR3 in DNA: TGCGCCAGCAGTGAGGGAGCGGGAACGTACAATGAGCAGTTCTTC. This codes for CASSEGAGTYNEQFF.